This T cell receptor beta chain was obtained from a study of shared clonotypes between healthy human individuals. Overall study results and limits: It was the few donors that limited the genetic and exposure-history diversity represented. Richness estimates generally favored naive over memory subsets.

Every one of the donors was a Caucasian adult that lived in Nashville, Tennessee. Clones were read by immunoSEQ multiplex PCR, and TCRdb kept only the in-frame ones, dropping some. The table lists nearly 1,000,000 clones, over 60% of them singletons. Turning to this clone: Antigen: not known.

The receptor comes from a man aged 18 to 29 in good health. Source material: memory CD4+ T cells sorted from blood. The subset: CD45RA-negative fraction.

The CDR3 region is CASSIQDQSYEQYF. The DNA of the CDR3 is TGTGCCAGCTCCATCCAGGACCAATCGTACGAGCAGTACTTC. The chain employs TRBV18 and TRBJ2-7, with unresolved D. This CDR3 is 14 amino acids long. Germline CDR1 and CDR2: KGHSH and LQKENI. The V gene lost 6 bases and the J gene lost 4 bases, with 16 bases spanning the gap.